The present T cell receptor (beta chain) was sequenced within a study of early T cells in non-severe SARS-CoV-2 infection. Study-wide background: Chains were not paired, and sequencing was done on bulk RNA from unsorted whole blood.

Study results and caveats: The matching step, a VDJdb search, favored anti-spike CD8 responses and missed private and CD4 specificities.

Trimming removed 7 bases from V and 3 bases from J, with 9 bases in between. The CDR3 extends over 12 amino acids. Individual cDNA molecules were tagged with unique molecular identifiers. TCRdb itself ran the 5' RACE reads through MiXCR, one entry per CDR3 protein. This sample carries some 26,000 distinct CDR3 sequences, about 4.8% of them seen once, and the ten largest clones take roughly 5.9%. Comment on this clonotype: The antigen is undetermined.

This chain connects TRBV12-3 or TRBV12-4 to TRBJ1-1; no firm D call. Material for sequencing was whole blood. This TCR was sampled from an adult who was a healthcare worker with PCR-confirmed SARS-CoV-2 infection or an uninfected control (not recorded which). The CDR3 bases are TGTGCCAGCACCTTACGGGACACTGAAGCTTTCTTT. This encodes CASTLRDTEAFF.